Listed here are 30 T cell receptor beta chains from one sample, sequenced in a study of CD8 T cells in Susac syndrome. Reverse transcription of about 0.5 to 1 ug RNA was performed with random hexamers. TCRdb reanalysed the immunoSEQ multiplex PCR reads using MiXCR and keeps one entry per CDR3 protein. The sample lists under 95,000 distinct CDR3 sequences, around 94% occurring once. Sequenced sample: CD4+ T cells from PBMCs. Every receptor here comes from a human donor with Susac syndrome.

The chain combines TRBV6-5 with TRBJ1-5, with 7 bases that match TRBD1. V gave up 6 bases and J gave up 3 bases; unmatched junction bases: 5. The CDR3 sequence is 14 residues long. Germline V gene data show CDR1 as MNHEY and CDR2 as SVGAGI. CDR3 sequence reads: CASRDTGDNQPQHF. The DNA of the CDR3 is TGTGCCAGCAGGGACACAGGGGACAATCAGCCCCAGCATTTT.

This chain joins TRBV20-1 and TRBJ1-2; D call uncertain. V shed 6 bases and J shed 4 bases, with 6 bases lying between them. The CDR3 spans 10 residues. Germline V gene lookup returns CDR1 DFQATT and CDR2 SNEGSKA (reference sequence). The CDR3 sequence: CSAVGYGYTF. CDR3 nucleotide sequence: TGCAGTGCGGTAGGCTATGGCTACACCTTC.

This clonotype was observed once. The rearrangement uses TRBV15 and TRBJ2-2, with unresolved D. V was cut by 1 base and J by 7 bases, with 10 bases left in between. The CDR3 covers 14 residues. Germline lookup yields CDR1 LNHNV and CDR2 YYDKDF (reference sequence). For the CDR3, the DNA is TGTGCCACCAGCAGAGGACAAGGGTTCGGGGAGCTGTTTTTT. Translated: CATSRGQGFGELFF.

This CDR3 reads CASSLSGDGQPQHF. As DNA, the CDR3 is TGTGCCAGCAGCTTAAGTGGGGATGGACAGCCCCAGCATTTT. The chain joins TRBV7-2 to TRBJ1-5; D remains unclear. The CDR3 contains 14 residues. V lost 2 bases to trimming and J lost 7 bases, with 12 bases between them. The germline V gene has CDR1 SGHTA and CDR2 FQGNSA.

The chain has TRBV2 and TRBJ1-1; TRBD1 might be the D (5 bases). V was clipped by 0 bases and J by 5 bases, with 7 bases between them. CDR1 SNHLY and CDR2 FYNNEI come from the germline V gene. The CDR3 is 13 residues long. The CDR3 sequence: CASSEAKGTEAFF. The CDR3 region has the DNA TGTGCCAGCAGTGAAGCCAAGGGGACTGAAGCTTTCTTT.

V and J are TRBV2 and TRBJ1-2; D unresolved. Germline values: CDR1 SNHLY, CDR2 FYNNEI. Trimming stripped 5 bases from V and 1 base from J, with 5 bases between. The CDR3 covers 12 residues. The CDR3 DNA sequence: TGTGCCAGCAGTCCTCGTAACTATGGCTACACCTTC. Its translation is CASSPRNYGYTF.

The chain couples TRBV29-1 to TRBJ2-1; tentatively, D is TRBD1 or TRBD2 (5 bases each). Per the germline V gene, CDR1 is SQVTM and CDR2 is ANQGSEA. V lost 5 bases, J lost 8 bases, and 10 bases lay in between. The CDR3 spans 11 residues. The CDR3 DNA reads TGCAGCGTTCGCAGGGACCATGAGCAGTTCTTC. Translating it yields CSVRRDHEQFF.

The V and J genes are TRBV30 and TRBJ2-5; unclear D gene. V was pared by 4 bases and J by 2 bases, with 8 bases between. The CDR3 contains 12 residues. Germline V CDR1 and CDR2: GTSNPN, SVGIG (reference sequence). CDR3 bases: TGTGCCTGGACTATAGGGCAAGAGACCCAGTACTTC. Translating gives CAWTIGQETQYF.

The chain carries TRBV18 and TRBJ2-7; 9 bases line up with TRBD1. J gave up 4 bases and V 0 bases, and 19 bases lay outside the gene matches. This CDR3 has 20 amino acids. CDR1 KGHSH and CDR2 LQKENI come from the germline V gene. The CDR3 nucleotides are TGTGCCAGCTCACCACCTGTCGAGGACAGGGGTCTCACTCCTCTTTACGAGCAGTACTTC. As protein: CASSPPVEDRGLTPLYEQYF. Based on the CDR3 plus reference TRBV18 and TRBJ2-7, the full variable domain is NAGVMQNPRHLVRRRGQEARLRCSPMKGHSHVYWYRQLPEEGLKFMVYLQKENIIDESGMPKERFSAEFPKEGPSILRIQQVVRGDSAAYFCASSPPVEDRGLTPLYEQYFGPGTRLTVT.

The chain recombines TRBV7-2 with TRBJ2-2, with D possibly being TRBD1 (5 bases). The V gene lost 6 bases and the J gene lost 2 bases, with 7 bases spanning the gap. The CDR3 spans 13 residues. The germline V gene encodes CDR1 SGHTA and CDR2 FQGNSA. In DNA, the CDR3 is TGTGCCAGCAGAAGGACAAACACCGGGGAGCTGTTTTTT. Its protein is CASRRTNTGELFF.

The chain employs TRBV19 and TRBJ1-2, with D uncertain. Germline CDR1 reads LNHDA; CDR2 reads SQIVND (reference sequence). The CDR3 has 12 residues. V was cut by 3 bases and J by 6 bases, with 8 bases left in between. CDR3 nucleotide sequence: TGTGCCAGTAGTATCAGTTTAAATGGCTACACCTTC. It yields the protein CASSISLNGYTF.

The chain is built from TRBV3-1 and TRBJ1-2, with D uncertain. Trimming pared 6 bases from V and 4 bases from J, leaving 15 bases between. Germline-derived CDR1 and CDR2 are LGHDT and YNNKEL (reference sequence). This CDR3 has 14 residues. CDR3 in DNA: TGTGCCAGCAGTCAACCCGGCAGCGTCTATGGCTACACCTTC. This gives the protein CASSQPGSVYGYTF.

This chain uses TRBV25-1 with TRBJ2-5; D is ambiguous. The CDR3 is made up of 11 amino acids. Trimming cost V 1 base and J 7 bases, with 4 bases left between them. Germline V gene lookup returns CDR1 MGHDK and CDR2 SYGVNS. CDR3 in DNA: TGTGCCAGCAGTGAATTCTGGACCCAGTACTTC. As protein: CASSEFWTQYF.

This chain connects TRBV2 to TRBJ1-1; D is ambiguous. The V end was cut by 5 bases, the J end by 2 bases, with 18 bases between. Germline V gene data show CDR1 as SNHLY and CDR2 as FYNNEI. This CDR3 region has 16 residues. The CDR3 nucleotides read TGTGCCAGCAGTCCCGAGGCGGTTGGTGGTAACACTGAAGCTTTCTTT. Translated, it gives CASSPEAVGGNTEAFF.

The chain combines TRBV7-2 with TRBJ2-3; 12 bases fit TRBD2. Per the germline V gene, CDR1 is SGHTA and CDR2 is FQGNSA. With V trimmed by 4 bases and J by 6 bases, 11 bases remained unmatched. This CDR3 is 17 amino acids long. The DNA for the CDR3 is TGTGCCAGCAGCTCCTACCGACTAGCGGGGGTTCGGGATACGCAGTATTTT. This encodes CASSSYRLAGVRDTQYF.

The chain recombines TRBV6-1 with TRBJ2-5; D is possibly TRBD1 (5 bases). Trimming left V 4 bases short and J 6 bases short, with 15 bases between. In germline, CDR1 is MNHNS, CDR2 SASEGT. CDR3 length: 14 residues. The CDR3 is CASSVRQLEQTQYF. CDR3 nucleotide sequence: TGTGCCAGCAGTGTCAGACAGTTGGAACAGACCCAGTACTTC.

The CDR3 region has the DNA TGCAGTGCTAGAGTAGTTCAGGGCCCCCCCGGGGAGCTGTTTTTT. It specifies CSARVVQGPPGELFF. V is TRBV20-1 and J is TRBJ2-2; tentative D call: TRBD1 (5 bases). CDR3 length: 15 amino acids. V gave up 1 base and J gave up 6 bases, with 15 bases separating them. Germline loops: CDR1 DFQATT, CDR2 SNEGSKA (reference sequence).

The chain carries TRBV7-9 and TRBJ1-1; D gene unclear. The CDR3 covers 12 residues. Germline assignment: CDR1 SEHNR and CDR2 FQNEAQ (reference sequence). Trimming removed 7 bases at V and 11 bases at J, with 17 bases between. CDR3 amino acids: CASTKTDLRAFF. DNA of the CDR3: TGTGCCAGCACCAAAACGGACCTGCGCGCTTTCTTT.

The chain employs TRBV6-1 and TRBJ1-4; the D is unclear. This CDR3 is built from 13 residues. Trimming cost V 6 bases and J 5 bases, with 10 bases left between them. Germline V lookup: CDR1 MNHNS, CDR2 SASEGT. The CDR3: CASRRWENEKLFF. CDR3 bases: TGTGCCAGCAGGCGCTGGGAGAATGAAAAACTGTTTTTT.

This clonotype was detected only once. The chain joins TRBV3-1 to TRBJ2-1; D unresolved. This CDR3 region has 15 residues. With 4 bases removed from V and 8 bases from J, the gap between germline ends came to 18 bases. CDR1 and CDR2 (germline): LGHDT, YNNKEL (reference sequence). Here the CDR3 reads CASSPRIAVGDEQFF. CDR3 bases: TGTGCCAGCAGCCCCCGCATAGCCGTTGGGGATGAGCAGTTCTTC.

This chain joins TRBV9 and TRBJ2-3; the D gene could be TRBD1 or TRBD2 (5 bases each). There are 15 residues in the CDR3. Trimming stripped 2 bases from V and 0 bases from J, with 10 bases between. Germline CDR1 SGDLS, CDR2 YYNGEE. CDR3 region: CASSVSGASTDTQYF. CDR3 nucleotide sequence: TGTGCCAGCAGCGTTTCCGGGGCCAGCACAGATACGCAGTATTTT.

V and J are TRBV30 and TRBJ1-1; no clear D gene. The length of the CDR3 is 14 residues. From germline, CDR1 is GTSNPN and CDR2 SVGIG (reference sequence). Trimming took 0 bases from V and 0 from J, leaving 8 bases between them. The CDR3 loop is CAWSVTSMNTEAFF. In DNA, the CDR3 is TGTGCCTGGAGTGTAACTTCCATGAACACTGAAGCTTTCTTT.

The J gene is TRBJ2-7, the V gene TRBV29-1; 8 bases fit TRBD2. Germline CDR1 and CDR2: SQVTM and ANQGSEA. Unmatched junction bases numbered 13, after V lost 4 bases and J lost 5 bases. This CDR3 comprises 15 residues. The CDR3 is CSVGGAGAFLDEQYF. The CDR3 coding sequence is TGCAGCGTTGGAGGAGCGGGGGCTTTCCTTGACGAGCAGTACTTC.

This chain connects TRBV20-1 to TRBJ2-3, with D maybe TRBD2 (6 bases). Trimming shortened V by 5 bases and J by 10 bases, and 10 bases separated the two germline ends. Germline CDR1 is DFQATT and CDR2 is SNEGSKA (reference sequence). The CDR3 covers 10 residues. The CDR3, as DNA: TGCAGTGCTGGAGGGACTTCGCAGTATTTT. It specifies CSAGGTSQYF.

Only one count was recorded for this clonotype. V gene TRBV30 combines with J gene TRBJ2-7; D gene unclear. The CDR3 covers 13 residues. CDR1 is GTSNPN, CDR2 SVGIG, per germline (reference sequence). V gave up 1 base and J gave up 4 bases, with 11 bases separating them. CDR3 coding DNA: TGTGCCTGGAGTGATGGCGGCAGATACGAGCAGTACTTC. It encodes CAWSDGGRYEQYF.

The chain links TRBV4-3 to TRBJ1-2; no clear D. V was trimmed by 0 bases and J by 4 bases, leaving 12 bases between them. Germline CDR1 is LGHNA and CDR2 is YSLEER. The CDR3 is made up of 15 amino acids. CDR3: CASSQDLRDSYGYTF. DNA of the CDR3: TGCGCCAGCAGCCAAGATCTGAGGGATTCCTATGGCTACACCTTC.

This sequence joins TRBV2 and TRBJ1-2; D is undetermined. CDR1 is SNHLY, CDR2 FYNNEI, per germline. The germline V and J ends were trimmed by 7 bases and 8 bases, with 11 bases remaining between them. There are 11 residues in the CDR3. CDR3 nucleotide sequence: TGTGCCAGCACTTTCCTATGGGGCTACACCTTC. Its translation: CASTFLWGYTF.

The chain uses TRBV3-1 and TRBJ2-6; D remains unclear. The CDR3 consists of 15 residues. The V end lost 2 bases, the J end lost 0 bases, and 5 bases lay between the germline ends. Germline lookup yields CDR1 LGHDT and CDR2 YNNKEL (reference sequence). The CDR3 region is CASSQRNSGANVLTF. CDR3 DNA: TGTGCCAGCAGCCAAAGGAACTCTGGGGCCAACGTCCTGACTTTC.

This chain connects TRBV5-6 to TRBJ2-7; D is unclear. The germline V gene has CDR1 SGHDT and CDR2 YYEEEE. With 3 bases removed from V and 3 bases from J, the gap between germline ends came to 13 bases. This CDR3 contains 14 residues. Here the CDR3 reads CASSSLGPSYEQYF. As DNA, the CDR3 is TGTGCCAGCAGCTCGCTAGGACCTAGCTACGAGCAGTACTTC.

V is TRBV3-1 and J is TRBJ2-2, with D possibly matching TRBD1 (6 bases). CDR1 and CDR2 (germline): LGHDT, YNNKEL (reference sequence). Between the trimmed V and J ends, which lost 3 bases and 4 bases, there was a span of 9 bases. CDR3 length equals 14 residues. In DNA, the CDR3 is TGTGCCAGCAGCCAGGGGGCTGGCACCGGGGAGCTGTTTTTT. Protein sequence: CASSQGAGTGELFF.